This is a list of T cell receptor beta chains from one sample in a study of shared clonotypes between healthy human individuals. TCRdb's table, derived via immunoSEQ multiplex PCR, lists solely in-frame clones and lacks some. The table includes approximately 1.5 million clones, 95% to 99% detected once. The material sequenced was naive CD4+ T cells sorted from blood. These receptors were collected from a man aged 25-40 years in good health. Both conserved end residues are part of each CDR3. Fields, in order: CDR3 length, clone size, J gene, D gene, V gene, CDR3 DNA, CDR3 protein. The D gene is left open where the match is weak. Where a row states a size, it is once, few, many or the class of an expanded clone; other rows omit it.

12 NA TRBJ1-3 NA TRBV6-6 TGTGCCAGCAGTTACTTGGGAAACACCATATATTTT CASSYLGNTIYF
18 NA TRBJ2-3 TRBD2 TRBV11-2 TGTGCCAGCAGGTCGGGGAGAGGGGAGGGCCTTAACACAGATACGCAGTATTTT CASRSGRGEGLNTDTQYF
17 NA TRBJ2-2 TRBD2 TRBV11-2 TGTGCCAGCAGCCCCCCCCAACTAGCGGGGATCACCGGGGAGCTGTTTTTT CASSPPQLAGITGELFF
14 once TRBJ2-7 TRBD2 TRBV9 TGTGCCAGCAGCGTAGGCGGGAGCCCCTACGAGCAGTACTTC CASSVGGSPYEQYF
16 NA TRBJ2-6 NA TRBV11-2 TGTGCCAGCAGATCACCAGGGAACTCTGGGGCCAACGTCCTGACTTTC CASRSPGNSGANVLTF
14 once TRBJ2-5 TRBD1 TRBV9 TGTGCCAGCAGCGTCTCAGGGGGCGTCGAGACCCAGTACTTC CASSVSGGVETQYF
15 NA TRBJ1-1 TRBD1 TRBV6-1 TGTGCCAGCAGTGGGACAGGGGTCTGGAACACTGAAGCTTTCTTT CASSGTGVWNTEAFF
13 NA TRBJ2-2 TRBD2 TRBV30 TGTGCCTGGAGTGGGACTAGTGCCGGGGAGCTGTTTTTT CAWSGTSAGELFF
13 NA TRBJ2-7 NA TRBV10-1 TGCGCCAGCAGTCTTAAGGGAGGCTACGAGCAGTACTTC CASSLKGGYEQYF
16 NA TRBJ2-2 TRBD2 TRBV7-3 TGTGCCAGCAGCGACCCTAGCGGGAGATTAGGCGGGGAGCTGTTTTTT CASSDPSGRLGGELFF
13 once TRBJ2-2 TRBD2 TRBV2 TGTGCCAGCTTGCTAGCGGGACCCGGGGAGCTGTTTTTT CASLLAGPGELFF
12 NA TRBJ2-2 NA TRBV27 TGTGCCAGCAGTTTTCGGATCGGGGAGCTGTTTTTT CASSFRIGELFF
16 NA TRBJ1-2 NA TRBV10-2 TGCGCCAGCACGAGGGGGTTGGGGGCCAACGACTATGGCTACACCTTC CASTRGLGANDYGYTF
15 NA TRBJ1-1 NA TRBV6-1 TGTGCCAGCAGTTCTGACGGGCCCCTGAACACTGAAGCTTTCTTT CASSSDGPLNTEAFF
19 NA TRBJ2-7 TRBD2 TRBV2 TGTGCCAGCAGTGAGGGGGGAGGACTAGCGGGAGGACGACCCTACGAGCAGTACTTC CASSEGGGLAGGRPYEQYF
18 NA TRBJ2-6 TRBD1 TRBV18 TGTGCCAGCTCACCACTCCGGGACAGGGTTTGGGGGGCCAACGTCCTGACTTTC CASSPLRDRVWGANVLTF
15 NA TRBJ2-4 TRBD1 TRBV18 TGTGCCAGCTCTCAAGTCCAGGGGGTAGCAAACATTCAGTACTTC CASSQVQGVANIQYF
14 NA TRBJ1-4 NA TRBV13 TGTGCCAGCAGCTTAGGGAAGGGTAATGAAAAACTGTTTTTT CASSLGKGNEKLFF
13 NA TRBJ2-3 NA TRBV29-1 TGCAGCGTTGCCGGGAAACACACAGATACGCAGTATTTT CSVAGKHTDTQYF
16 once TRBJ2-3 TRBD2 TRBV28 TGTGCCAGCAGCCCTATCGGGGCGGGAGTTTCAGATACGCAGTATTTT CASSPIGAGVSDTQYF
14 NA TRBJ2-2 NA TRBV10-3 TGTGCCATCAATTTCAGGGGAGATGCCGGGGAGCTGTTTTTT CAINFRGDAGELFF
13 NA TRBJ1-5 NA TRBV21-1 TGTGCCAGCCTTTTAGGGGAATCTGAGCCCCAGCATTTT CASLLGESEPQHF
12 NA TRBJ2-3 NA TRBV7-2 TGTGCCAGCAGCCCCCCGTTCGATACGCAGTATTTT CASSPPFDTQYF
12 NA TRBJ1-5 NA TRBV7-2 TGTGCCAGCAGCTTAGGGGATCAGCCCCAGCATTTT CASSLGDQPQHF
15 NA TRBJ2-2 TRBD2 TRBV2 TGTGCCAGCAGTGAACGGACTAGAAACACCGGGGAGCTGTTTTTT CASSERTRNTGELFF
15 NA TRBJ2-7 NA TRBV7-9 TGTGCCAGCAGCTTAGTAAGACCCGGCGTAAACGAGCAGTACTTC CASSLVRPGVNEQYF
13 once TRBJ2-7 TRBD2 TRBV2 TGTGCCAGCAAGAGGGAGGGCCAGAACGAGCAGTACTTC CASKREGQNEQYF
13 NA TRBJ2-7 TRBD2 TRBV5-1 TGCGCCAGCAGCTTGGCGAGCGGGGGCGAGCAGTACTTC CASSLASGGEQYF
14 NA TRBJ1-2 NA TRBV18 TGTGCCAGCTCACCGACACCTTCAGGGGATGGCTACACCTTC CASSPTPSGDGYTF
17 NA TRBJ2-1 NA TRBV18 TGTGCCAGCTCACCACCCCAGGGTTACAGCTCCTACAATGAGCAGTTCTTC CASSPPQGYSSYNEQFF
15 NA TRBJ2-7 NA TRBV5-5 TGTGCCAGCAGCTTGGGGACACCCTATTCCTACGAGCAGTACTTC CASSLGTPYSYEQYF
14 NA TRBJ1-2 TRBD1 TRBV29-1 TGCAGCGCCCAGTTGGAGGGGGCCACGGGTGGCTACACCTTC CSAQLEGATGGYTF
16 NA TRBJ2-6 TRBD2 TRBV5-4 TGTGCCAGCAGCTCGGGAGGGAACTCTGGGGCCAACGTCCTGACTTTC CASSSGGNSGANVLTF
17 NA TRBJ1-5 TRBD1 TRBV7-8 TGTGCCAGCAGCTTGGGACAGGGGGCAGGAGGCAATCAGCCCCAGCATTTT CASSLGQGAGGNQPQHF
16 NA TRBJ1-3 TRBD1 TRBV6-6 TGTGCCAGCAGTTTATACGACAGGGATAATGGAAACACCATATATTTT CASSLYDRDNGNTIYF